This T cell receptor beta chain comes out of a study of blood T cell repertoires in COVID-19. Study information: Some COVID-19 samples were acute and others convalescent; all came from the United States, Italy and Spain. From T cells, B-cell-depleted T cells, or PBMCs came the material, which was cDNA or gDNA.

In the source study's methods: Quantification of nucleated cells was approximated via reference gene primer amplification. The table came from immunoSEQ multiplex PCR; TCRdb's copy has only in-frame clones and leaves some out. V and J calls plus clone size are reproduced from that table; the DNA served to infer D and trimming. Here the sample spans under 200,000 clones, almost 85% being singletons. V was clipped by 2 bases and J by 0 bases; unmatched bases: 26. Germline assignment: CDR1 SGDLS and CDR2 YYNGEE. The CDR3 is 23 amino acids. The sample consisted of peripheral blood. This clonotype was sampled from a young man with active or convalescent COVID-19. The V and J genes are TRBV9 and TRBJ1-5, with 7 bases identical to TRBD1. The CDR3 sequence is CASSVGEQGIYLSIEGSNQPQHF. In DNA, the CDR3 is TGTGCCAGCAGCGTGGGGGAACAGGGGATTTACCTAAGCATAGAAGGTAGCAATCAGCCCCAGCATTTT.